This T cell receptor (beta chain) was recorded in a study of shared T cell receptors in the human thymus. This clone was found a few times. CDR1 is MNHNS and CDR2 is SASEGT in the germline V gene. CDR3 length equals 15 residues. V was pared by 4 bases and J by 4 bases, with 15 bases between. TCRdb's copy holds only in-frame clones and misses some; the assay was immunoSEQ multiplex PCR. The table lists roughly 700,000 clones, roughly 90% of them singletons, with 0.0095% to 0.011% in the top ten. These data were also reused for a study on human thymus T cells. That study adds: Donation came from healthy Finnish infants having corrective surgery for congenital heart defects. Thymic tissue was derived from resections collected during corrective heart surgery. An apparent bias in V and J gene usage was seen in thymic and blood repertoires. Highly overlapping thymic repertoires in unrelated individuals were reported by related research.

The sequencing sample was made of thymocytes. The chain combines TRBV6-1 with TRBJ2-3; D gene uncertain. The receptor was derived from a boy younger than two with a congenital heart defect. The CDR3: CASSVILSRPDTQYF. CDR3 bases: TGTGCCAGCAGTGTTATTCTGAGTCGCCCAGATACGCAGTATTTT.